The sequence of this T cell receptor beta chain was determined in a study of shared clonotypes between healthy human individuals. Clones were sequenced by immunoSEQ multiplex PCR, and TCRdb holds only the in-frame ones, with some missing. The profile shows fewer than 1.8 million clones, about 98.5% of them singletons. V gave up 5 bases and J gave up 2 bases; unmatched junction bases: 7. Germline V gives CDR1 SGHTA, CDR2 FQGTGA. The CDR3 is 15 amino acids. Subsets obtained from CD4+ cells comprised CD45RA+ naive and CD45RA-negative memory cells. Sequences were obtained from naive CD4+ T cells sorted from blood. The subset: CD45RA+ positively selected. The source of this sequence is a man under 40 in good health. J is TRBJ2-7 and V is TRBV7-3, with TRBD1 identical over 9 bases. The CDR3 nucleotides are TGTGCCAGCAGCGAAACCGGGACAGGGACCTACGAGCAGTACTTC. It translates to CASSETGTGTYEQYF.